This TCR beta chain was identified during a study of technical replicates of blood from four donors. Sequencing used immunoSEQ multiplex PCR; TCRdb keeps in-frame clones, though not all of them. Found here are over 55,000 clones, 91% of them singletons; the top ten hold 3% to 4%. Germline V gene sequence: CDR1 MNHNY, CDR2 SVGAGI (reference sequence). This CDR3 spans 15 amino acids. With V trimmed by 7 bases and J by 1 base, 5 bases remained unmatched. The clonotype comes from a human donor in good health. Some clones in this sample may be carry-over from other donors' samples. The chain employs TRBV6-6 and TRBJ2-3, with 10 bases identical to TRBD2. Input material: PBMCs. This chain's CDR3 is CASKGLATRTDTQYF. The DNA for the CDR3 is TGTGCCAGCAAGGGACTAGCGACCCGCACAGATACGCAGTATTTT.